A selection of T cell receptor beta chains follows, all from one sample in a study of blood T cell repertoires in COVID-19. TCRdb keeps only in-frame clones here, not all; method: immunoSEQ multiplex PCR. The table shows around 99,000 clones, with around 80% occurring only once. Sequenced input: peripheral blood. These receptors were collected from a man between 65 and 85 years old with acute or convalescent COVID-19. Each CDR3 is given with its conserved first and last residue. Each record gives: CDR3 protein, CDR3 DNA, clone size, D gene, J gene, V gene, CDR3 length. The D gene is left open where the match is weak. Rows give clone size only sometimes, using once, few, many, or a class for an expanded clone.

CASSPARTGVYTF,TGTGCCAGCAGCCCGGCGAGGACAGGGGTCTACACCTTC,NA,TRBD1,TRBJ1-2,TRBV14,13
CASSGSGGSNQPQHF,TGTGCCAGCAGCGGCAGCGGCGGTAGCAATCAGCCCCAGCATTTT,NA,NA,TRBJ1-5,TRBV7-9,15
CASSSGQPSTDTQYF,TGCGCCAGCAGCTCAGGGCAACCATCCACAGATACGCAGTATTTT,NA,NA,TRBJ2-3,TRBV5-1,15
CASSLGGGPNSPLHF,TGTGCCAGCAGTTTAGGGGGAGGACCTAATTCACCCCTCCACTTT,NA,NA,TRBJ1-6,TRBV27,15
CASSLDGQGGGFF,TGCGCCAGCAGCTTGGATGGACAGGGAGGAGGGTTCTTT,once,TRBD1,TRBJ1-1,TRBV5-1,13
CASSIEAGPNQPQHF,TGTGCCAGTAGTATAGAAGCAGGGCCCAATCAGCCCCAGCATTTT,NA,NA,TRBJ1-5,TRBV19,15
CASSFRDYPPYEQYF,TGTGCCAGCAGCTTCCGGGACTACCCCCCCTACGAGCAGTACTTC,NA,TRBD2,TRBJ2-7,TRBV7-2,15
CASSPSGGQETQYF,TGTGCCAGCAGCCCTAGCGGGGGCCAAGAGACCCAGTACTTC,NA,TRBD2,TRBJ2-5,TRBV7-2,14
CASSLVTGELFF,TGTGCCAGCAGCCTAGTCACCGGGGAGCTGTTTTTT,NA,NA,TRBJ2-2,TRBV3-1/TRBV3-2,12
CASSDRGDQPQHF,TGTGCCAGCAGTGACAGGGGGGATCAGCCCCAGCATTTT,NA,TRBD1,TRBJ1-5,TRBV6-1,13
CASSQFYNEQFF,TGTGCCAGCAGTCAATTTTACAATGAGCAGTTCTTC,NA,NA,TRBJ2-1,TRBV12-3/TRBV12-4,12
CASSFRDRGFGEQFF,TGTGCCAGCAGCTTCCGAGACAGGGGGTTTGGGGAGCAGTTCTTC,NA,TRBD1,TRBJ2-1,TRBV6-5,15
CASSQIGTGWNTEAFF,TGTGCCAGCTCTCAGATTGGGACAGGATGGAACACTGAAGCTTTCTTT,NA,TRBD1,TRBJ1-1,TRBV18,16
CASSLPPEQGNQPQHF,TGTGCCAGCAGCTTGCCCCCCGAACAGGGTAATCAGCCCCAGCATTTT,NA,NA,TRBJ1-5,TRBV5-8,16
CASSPGGIQETQYF,TGTGCCAGTAGTCCGGGGGGGATCCAAGAGACCCAGTACTTC,NA,TRBD2,TRBJ2-5,TRBV19,14
CASSSPTGQQFF,TGTGCCAGCAGTTCTCCGACTGGCCAGCAGTTCTTC,NA,NA,TRBJ2-1,TRBV6-6,12
CASSRDRGLAEAFF,TGTGCCAGTAGTCGTGACAGGGGCCTAGCTGAAGCTTTCTTT,NA,TRBD1,TRBJ1-1,TRBV19,14